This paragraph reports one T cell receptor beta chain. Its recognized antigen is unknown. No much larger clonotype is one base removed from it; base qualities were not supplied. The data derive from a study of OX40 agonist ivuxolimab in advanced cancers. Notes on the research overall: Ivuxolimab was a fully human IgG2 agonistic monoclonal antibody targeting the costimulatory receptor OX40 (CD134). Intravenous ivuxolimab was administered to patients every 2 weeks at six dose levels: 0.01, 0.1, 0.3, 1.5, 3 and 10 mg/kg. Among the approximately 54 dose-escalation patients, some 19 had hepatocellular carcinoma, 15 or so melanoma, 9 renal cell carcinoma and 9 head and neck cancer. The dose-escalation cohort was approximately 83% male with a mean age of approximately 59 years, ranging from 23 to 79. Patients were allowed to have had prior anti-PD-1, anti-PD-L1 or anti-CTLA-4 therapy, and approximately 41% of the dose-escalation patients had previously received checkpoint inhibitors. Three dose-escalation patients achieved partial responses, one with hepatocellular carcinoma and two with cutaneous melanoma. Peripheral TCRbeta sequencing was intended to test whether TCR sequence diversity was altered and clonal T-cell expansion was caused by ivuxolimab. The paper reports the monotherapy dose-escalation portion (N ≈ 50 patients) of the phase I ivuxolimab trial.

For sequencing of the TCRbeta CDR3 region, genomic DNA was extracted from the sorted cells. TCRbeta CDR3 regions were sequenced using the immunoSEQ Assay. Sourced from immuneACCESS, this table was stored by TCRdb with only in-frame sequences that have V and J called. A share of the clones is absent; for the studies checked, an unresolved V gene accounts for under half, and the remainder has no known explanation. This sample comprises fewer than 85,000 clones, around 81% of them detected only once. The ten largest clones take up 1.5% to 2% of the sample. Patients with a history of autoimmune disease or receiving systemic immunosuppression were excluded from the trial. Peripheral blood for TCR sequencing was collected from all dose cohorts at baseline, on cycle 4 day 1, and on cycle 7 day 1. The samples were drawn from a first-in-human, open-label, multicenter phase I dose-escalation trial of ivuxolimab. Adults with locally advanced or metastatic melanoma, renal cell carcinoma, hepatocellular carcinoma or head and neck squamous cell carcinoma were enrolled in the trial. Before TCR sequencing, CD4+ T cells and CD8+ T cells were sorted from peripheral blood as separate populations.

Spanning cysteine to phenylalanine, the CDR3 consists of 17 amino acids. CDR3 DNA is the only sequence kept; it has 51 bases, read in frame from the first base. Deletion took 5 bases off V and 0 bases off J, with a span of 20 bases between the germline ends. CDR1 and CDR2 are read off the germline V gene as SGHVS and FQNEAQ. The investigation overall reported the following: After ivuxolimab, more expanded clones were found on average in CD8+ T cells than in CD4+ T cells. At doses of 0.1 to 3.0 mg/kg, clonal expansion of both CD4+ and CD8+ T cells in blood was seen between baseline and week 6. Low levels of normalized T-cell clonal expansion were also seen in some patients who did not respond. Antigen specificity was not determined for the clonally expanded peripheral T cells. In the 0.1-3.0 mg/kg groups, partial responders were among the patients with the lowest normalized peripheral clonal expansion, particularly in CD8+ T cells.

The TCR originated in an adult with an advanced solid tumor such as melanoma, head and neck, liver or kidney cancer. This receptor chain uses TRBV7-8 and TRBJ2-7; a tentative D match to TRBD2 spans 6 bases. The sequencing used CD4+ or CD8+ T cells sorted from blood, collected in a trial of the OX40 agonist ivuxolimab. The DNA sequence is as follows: TGTGCCAGCAGCCCAAGGAACCGGAGGGGACCCTCCTACGAGCAGTACTTC. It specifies CASSPRNRRGPSYEQYF.